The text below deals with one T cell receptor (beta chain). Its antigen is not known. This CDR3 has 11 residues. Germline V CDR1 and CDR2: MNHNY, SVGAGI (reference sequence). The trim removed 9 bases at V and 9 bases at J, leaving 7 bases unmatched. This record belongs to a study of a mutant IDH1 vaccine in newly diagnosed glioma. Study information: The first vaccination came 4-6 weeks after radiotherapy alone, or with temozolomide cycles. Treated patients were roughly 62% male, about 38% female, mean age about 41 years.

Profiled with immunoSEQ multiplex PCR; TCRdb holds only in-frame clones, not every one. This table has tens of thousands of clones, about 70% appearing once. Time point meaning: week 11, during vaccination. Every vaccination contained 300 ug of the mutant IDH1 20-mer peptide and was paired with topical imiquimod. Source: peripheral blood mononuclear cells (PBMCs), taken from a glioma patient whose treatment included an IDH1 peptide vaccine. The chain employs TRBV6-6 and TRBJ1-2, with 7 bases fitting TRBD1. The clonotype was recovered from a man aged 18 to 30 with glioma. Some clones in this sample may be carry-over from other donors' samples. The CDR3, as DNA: TGTGCCAGTGGACAGGCAGGCAGCTACACCTTC. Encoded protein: CASGQAGSYTF.